These 5 T cell receptor beta chains were all obtained from the same sample, sequenced in a study of OX40 agonist ivuxolimab in advanced cancers. TCRdb keeps only in-frame clones here, not all; method: immunoSEQ multiplex PCR. The profile shows tens of thousands of clones, 88% of them singletons. Sequencing was performed on CD4+ or CD8+ T cells sorted from blood, taken in a trial of the OX40 agonist ivuxolimab. Source of these receptors: an adult with an advanced solid tumor such as melanoma, head and neck, liver or kidney cancer.

This clone has just one count. V and J are TRBV29-1 and TRBJ2-7, with 16 bases identical to TRBD2. Germline V CDR1 and CDR2: SQVTM, ANQGSEA. Trimming at V came to 6 bases and at J to 3 bases, leaving 11 bases not matched to a gene. The CDR3 extends over 17 amino acids. The CDR3 DNA sequence: TGCAGCGTGGGGGGGACTAGCGGGAGGGCCTCTCTCTACGAGCAGTACTTC. Translating gives CSVGGTSGRASLYEQYF.

The chain is built from TRBV11-2 and TRBJ2-7; 10 nucleotides align to TRBD2. From germline, CDR1 is SGHAT and CDR2 FQNNGV. With 4 bases clipped from V and 2 bases from J, the junction kept 8 bases outside the gene matches. The CDR3 is 16 amino acids. This chain's CDR3 is CASSWTGTSEAYEQYF. DNA for the CDR3: TGTGCCAGCAGCTGGACCGGGACTAGCGAGGCCTACGAGCAGTACTTC.

The genes are TRBV7-6 and TRBJ1-5; TRBD1 matches at 8 bases. Trimming removed 2 bases from V and 6 bases from J; junction bases left unmatched: 6. Germline V gene data show CDR1 as SGHVS and CDR2 as FNYEAQ. The CDR3 runs to 15 residues. CDR3 residues: CASSLSTGGSQPQHF. CDR3 in DNA: TGTGCCAGCAGCTTAAGTACAGGGGGGAGTCAGCCCCAGCATTTT.

CDR3 sequence (DNA): TGCGCCAGCAGCTTGGGGACAGGGCACACAGATACGCAGTATTTT. Translated, it gives CASSLGTGHTDTQYF. The rearrangement links TRBV5-1 to TRBJ2-3, with TRBD1 matching over 8 bases. Germline V gene data show CDR1 as SGHRS and CDR2 as YFSETQ. The CDR3 consists of 15 residues. V was clipped by 0 bases and J by 2 bases; unmatched bases: 2.

This clone came up once. The V and J genes are TRBV2 and TRBJ2-5, with 7 positions matching TRBD2. There are 14 residues in the CDR3. From germline, CDR1 is SNHLY and CDR2 FYNNEI. V lost 8 bases to trimming and J lost 2 bases; unmatched junction nucleotides: 8. This CDR3 is CASQSWGGQETQYF. The CDR3 DNA reads as TGTGCCAGCCAAAGCTGGGGGGGTCAAGAGACCCAGTACTTC.